Following are 6 T cell receptor beta chains from one sample sequenced in a study of shared clonotypes between healthy human individuals (TCRdb year 2020). The receptor library was made with the immunoSEQ multiplex PCR assay. Entries here come from immuneACCESS through TCRdb and include only in-frame sequences with V and J called. Some clones fail to appear in such tables; in the studies checked, an unresolved V gene covers under half of the shortfall, and the cause of the remainder is unknown. This sample is represented by around 2.1 million clones; 85% to 95% of them were singletons. The ten largest make up approximately 1.7% of the sample. CD8 naive samples were CD45RO-negative cells positively selected for CCR7, giving a CD45RA+CCR7+ population that excluded TemRA cells. The sequencing sample was made of naive CD8+ T cells from PBMCs. Read against the paper, the sample's cell subset or site label means: CD45RA+CCR7+. These receptors originate from a man younger than 30 in good health. Some clones in this sample may be carry-over from other donors' samples.

The table lists this clone with a count of one. V gene TRBV29-1 combines with J gene TRBJ1-4; D is uncertain. The CDR3 loop spans 13 amino acids. Germline V gives CDR1 SQVTM, CDR2 ANQGSEA. Trimming stripped 5 bases from V and 7 bases from J, with 14 bases between. CDR3 DNA: TGCAGCGTTAAGGAGTTGGGCGGTGAAAAACTGTTTTTT. Residues: CSVKELGGEKLFF.

The chain couples TRBV10-3 to TRBJ2-1; D unresolved. The CDR3 has 14 residues. Per germline, CDR1 ENHRY and CDR2 SYGVKD. Trimming cost V 3 bases and J 4 bases, with 10 bases left between them. CDR3: CAISEGQEYNEQFF. The CDR3 region has the DNA TGTGCCATCAGTGAAGGGCAGGAGTACAATGAGCAGTTCTTC.

J is TRBJ2-7 and V is TRBV7-9; perhaps TRBD2 as D (6 bases). This CDR3 is 14 amino acids long. Between the trimmed V and J ends, which lost 6 bases and 2 bases, there was a span of 14 bases. CDR1 and CDR2 (germline): SEHNR, FQNEAQ (reference sequence). DNA of the CDR3: TGTGCCAGCAGGTCCGGGACTGCCGCCTACGAGCAGTACTTC. Translated: CASRSGTAAYEQYF.

The gene calls are TRBV11-3 and TRBJ2-7; 9 nucleotides match TRBD2. V shed 3 bases and J 5 bases; nucleotides not matched to a gene: 5. Germline-derived CDR1 and CDR2 are SGHNT and YENEEA. The CDR3 spans 14 residues. The CDR3 loop is CASSFAGGNNEQYF. The CDR3 DNA reads as TGTGCCAGCAGCTTCGCGGGAGGGAACAACGAGCAGTACTTC.

This chain uses TRBV29-1 with TRBJ2-1; no clear D. Trimming pared 4 bases from V and 3 bases from J, leaving 7 bases between. The CDR3 runs 12 residues. The germline V gene has CDR1 SQVTM and CDR2 ANQGSEA. CDR3 bases: TGCAGCGTTGTCCACCTCTACAATGAGCAGTTCTTC. This sequence encodes CSVVHLYNEQFF.

The chain carries TRBV11-2 and TRBJ2-7; D is undetermined. Per the germline V gene, CDR1 is SGHAT and CDR2 is FQNNGV. V was shortened by 5 bases and J by 1 base, with 6 bases between the two germline ends. This CDR3 is built from 12 residues. CDR3 protein: CASSPKSYEQYF. In DNA, the CDR3 is TGTGCCAGCAGCCCCAAGTCCTACGAGCAGTACTTC.